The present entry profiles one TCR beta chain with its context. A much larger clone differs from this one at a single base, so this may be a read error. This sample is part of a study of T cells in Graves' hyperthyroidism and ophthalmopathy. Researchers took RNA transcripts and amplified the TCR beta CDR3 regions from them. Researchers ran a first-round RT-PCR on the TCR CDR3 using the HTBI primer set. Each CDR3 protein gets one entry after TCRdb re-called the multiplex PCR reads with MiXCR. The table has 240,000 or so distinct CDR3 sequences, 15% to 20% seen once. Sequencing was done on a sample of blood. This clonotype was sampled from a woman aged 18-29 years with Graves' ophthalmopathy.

DNA for the CDR3: TGTGCCGGCAGCGTAGACGGAGGGCTGGTCACTGAAGCTTTCTTT. Translation gives CAGSVDGGLVTEAFF. The chain joins TRBV9 to TRBJ1-1, with D unresolved. This CDR3 contains 15 residues. Germline V gives CDR1 SGDLS, CDR2 YYNGEE.